The clone carrying this T cell receptor (beta chain) was detected ten times or more. Time point noted: persistent/refractory GD, antithyroid drugs over 5 years with positive TRAb. Isolated PBMC RNA provided the starting material for the TCR library. Germline assignment: CDR1 MDHEN and CDR2 SYDVKM. Unmatched junction bases numbered 9, after V lost 3 bases and J lost 2 bases. The CDR3 has 16 residues. CDR3-region Arm-PCR and iRepertoire HTBI primers produced the TCR beta libraries. TCRdb re-called the multiplex PCR reads with MiXCR, one entry per CDR3 protein. This sample has more than 300,000 distinct CDR3 sequences, with 23% found just once. This sample was included in a study of regulatory T cells in long-lasting Graves disease.

This sequence was found in a woman in her 40s with Graves disease. This specimen consisted of peripheral blood mononuclear cells (PBMCs), obtained when the disease was refractory, from a patient treated with antithyroid drugs. This rearrangement joins TRBV28 to TRBJ2-5; 7 bases match TRBD2. CDR3 region: CASSLRGTHLQETQYF. CDR3 DNA: TGTGCCAGCAGTTTGCGGGGGACCCATCTACAAGAGACCCAGTACTTC.